The 18 T cell receptor beta chains in this list originate from one sample, sequenced in a study of blood T cells in healthy people across ages. A second PCR of roughly 7 to 11 cycles used a sample-barcoded 5' primer and a J-beta primer mix. TCRdb reprocessed the 5' RACE reads via MiXCR and lists one record per CDR3 protein. The repertoire consists of about 720,000 distinct CDR3 sequences, with approximately 22% occurring once and the leading ten covering approximately 20%. Sequencing input: blood. These receptors all come from a man between 65 and 80 years old in good health.

This clonotype was recorded at least ten times. The chain employs TRBV5-1 and TRBJ1-3, with D possibly being TRBD1 (5 bases). Looked up from germline, CDR1 is SGHRS and CDR2 is YFSETQ. V was pared by 0 bases and J by 2 bases, with 9 bases between. This CDR3 spans 15 amino acids. The DNA of the CDR3 is TGCGCCAGCAGCTTGGCTGGGGGAACTGGAAACACCATATATTTT. Translation gives CASSLAGGTGNTIYF.

V gene TRBV18 combines with J gene TRBJ2-5; D possibly uses TRBD1 or TRBD2 (5 bases each). Germline CDR1 and CDR2: KGHSH and LQKENI. Trimming took 1 base from V and 4 from J, leaving 22 bases between them. The CDR3 has 18 amino acids. In nucleotides, the CDR3 is TGTGCCAGCTCACCACTAGAGTGGGACGGACGATACTCAGAGACCCAGTACTTC. Translation gives CASSPLEWDGRYSETQYF.

V usage is TRBV7-8 and J usage is TRBJ1-2; 7 bases line up with TRBD1. The CDR3 covers 12 residues. Losses at the gene ends were 8 bases for V and 8 bases for J; bases not matched to a gene: 8. The germline V gene has CDR1 SGHVS and CDR2 FQNEAQ. The CDR3 bases are TGTGCCAGCTTGGGACAGCGGGGGGGCTACACCTTC. This gives the protein CASLGQRGGYTF.

The chain links TRBV6-2 or TRBV6-3 to TRBJ1-6, with D possibly matching TRBD1 (5 bases). The CDR3 sequence is 19 residues long. V was trimmed by 0 bases and J by 0 bases, leaving 15 bases between them. CDR1 and CDR2 (germline): MNHEY, SVGEGT. DNA of the CDR3: TGTGCCAGCAGTTACTCGGGCAGGGAGCATAGCTCCTATAATTCACCCCTCCACTTT. Amino acids: CASSYSGREHSSYNSPLHF.

The rearrangement joins TRBV11-3 to TRBJ2-5; 8 nucleotides line up with TRBD1. From germline, CDR1 is SGHNT and CDR2 YENEEA. This CDR3 comprises 15 residues. Trimming at V came to 5 bases and at J to 2 bases, leaving 7 bases not matched to a gene. CDR3 DNA: TGTGCCAGCAGCCCGACAGGGGTTCGGCAAGAGACCCAGTACTTC. As protein: CASSPTGVRQETQYF.

V and J are TRBV5-1 and TRBJ1-4; no firm D call. The CDR3 runs 15 residues. The germline gives CDR1 SGHRS, CDR2 YFSETQ. With 0 bases removed from V and 3 bases from J, the gap between germline ends came to 9 bases. As DNA, the CDR3 is TGCGCCAGCAGCTTGGTGACGGGATCTAATGAAAAACTGTTTTTT. It encodes CASSLVTGSNEKLFF.

The chain has TRBV29-1 and TRBJ2-5; TRBD2 agrees at 8 bases. The V gene end was trimmed by 2 bases and the J gene end by 5 bases; junction bases not matched to a gene: 4. The CDR3 is made up of 13 amino acids. CDR1 and CDR2 (germline): SQVTM, ANQGSEA. In nucleotides, the CDR3 is TGCAGCGTTGAAATTTCGGGGGGGGAGACCCAGTACTTC. It specifies CSVEISGGETQYF.

This clonotype was counted only a few times. The rearrangement joins TRBV19 to TRBJ2-5, with a tentative D call TRBD2 (6 bases). Trimming pared 9 bases from V and 9 bases from J, leaving 20 bases between. Germline loops: CDR1 LNHDA, CDR2 SQIVND (reference sequence). The CDR3 is 13 amino acids. CDR3 DNA sequence: TGTGCCAGCCGAGGACTACCCACAATGGCCCAGTACTTC. It is translated as CASRGLPTMAQYF. The complete variable domain, with remaining parts taken from reference TRBV19 and TRBJ2-5, reads DGGITQSPKYLFRKEGQNVTLSCEQNLNHDAMYWYRQDPGQGLRLIYYSQIVNDFQKGDIAEGYSVSREKKESFPLTVTSAQKNPTAFYLCASRGLPTMAQYFGPGTRLLVL.

The CDR3 DNA reads TGCGCCAGCAGCCAAGAACTGGGACTAGCGGTCACAGATACGCAGTATTTT. Translated, it gives CASSQELGLAVTDTQYF. The chain employs TRBV4-3 and TRBJ2-3, with 11 bases fitting TRBD2. The CDR3 has 17 residues. Trimming cost V 0 bases and J 2 bases; bases outside gene matches: 4. In germline, CDR1 is LGHNA, CDR2 YSLEER.

The chain combines TRBV6-5 with TRBJ1-2, with a weak D call TRBD1 (5 bases). Germline CDR1 is MNHEY and CDR2 is SVGAGI. Trimming cost V 5 bases and J 5 bases, with 12 bases left between them. This CDR3 contains 13 residues. The CDR3 here is CASSRVAGYGYTF. As DNA, the CDR3 is TGTGCCAGCAGTAGGGTAGCAGGGTATGGCTACACCTTC.

J is TRBJ2-1 and V is TRBV6-1; 11 nucleotides agree with TRBD2. The J call is uncertain, as TRBJ2-7 better fits the DNA end. The CDR3 spans 17 residues. Looked up from germline, CDR1 is MNHNS and CDR2 is SASEGT. The CDR3 loop is CASSERETSGESYEQYF. The CDR3 DNA reads TGTGCCAGCAGTGAACGTGAGACTAGCGGGGAGTCCTACGAGCAGTACTTC.

This clonotype came up a few times. V gene TRBV7-2 combines with J gene TRBJ1-1; TRBD1 might be the D (5 bases). CDR1 is SGHTA and CDR2 is FQGNSA in the germline V gene. Trimming stripped 1 base from V and 3 bases from J, with 15 bases between. The CDR3 consists of 16 residues. This CDR3 reads CASSLGMRGGYTEAFF. Written as DNA, the CDR3 is TGTGCCAGCAGCTTAGGTATGAGGGGCGGGTACACTGAAGCTTTCTTT.

V usage is TRBV12-3 or TRBV12-4 and J usage is TRBJ2-1, with TRBD2 identical over 10 bases. The CDR3 consists of 18 residues. Losses at the gene ends were 6 bases for V and 0 bases for J; bases not matched to a gene: 11. The CDR3 coding sequence is TGTGCCAGCAGCGGCACTAGCGGGAAAACCGGCTCCTACAATGAGCAGTTCTTC. Its translation is CASSGTSGKTGSYNEQFF.

On this clonotype: Its ends do not fully match the called genes, so a read error is possible. This chain uses TRBV7-9 with TRBJ1-4; D gene uncertain. Germline V gene lookup returns CDR1 SEHNR and CDR2 FQNEAQ (reference sequence). The CDR3 length is 12 residues. For the CDR3, the DNA is TGTGCCGGCAGTCGACGGGATGAAAAACTGTTTTTT. This sequence encodes CAGSRRDEKLFF. Variable domain in full (rest from reference TRBV7-9 and TRBJ1-4): DTGVSQNPRHKITKRGQNVTFRCDPISEHNRLYWYRQTLGQGPEFLTYFQNEAQLEKSRLLSDRFSAERPKGSFSTLEIQRTEQGDSAMYLCAGSRRDEKLFFGSGTQLSVL.

This clonotype was counted ten times or more. This chain uses TRBV20-1 with TRBJ1-4, with D perhaps TRBD1 (6 bases). Germline V gives CDR1 DFQATT, CDR2 SNEGSKA (reference sequence). V lost 6 bases and J lost 7, with 12 bases in between. CDR3 length equals 12 residues. CDR3 residues: CSAAKGVEKLFF. DNA for the CDR3: TGCAGTGCCGCCAAGGGGGTTGAAAAACTGTTTTTT.

This clonotype was seen more than once but under ten times. The chain recombines TRBV5-1 with TRBJ2-7, with 11 nucleotides matching TRBD1. The CDR3 spans 14 residues. Trimming at V came to 3 bases and at J to 6 bases, leaving 5 bases not matched to a gene. Germline values: CDR1 SGHRS, CDR2 YFSETQ. Written as DNA, the CDR3 is TGCGCCAGCAGCTCGGGACAGGGGGAAAGCGAGCAGTACTTC. This translates into CASSSGQGESEQYF.

V is TRBV12-3 or TRBV12-4 and J is TRBJ2-7, with 11 bases that match TRBD1. The CDR3 runs 16 residues. With 6 bases clipped from V and 5 bases from J, the junction kept 12 bases outside the gene matches. CDR3 loop: CASSFGTGGSRHEQYF. CDR3 nucleotide sequence: TGTGCCAGCAGCTTCGGGACAGGGGGAAGCAGACACGAGCAGTACTTC.

At least ten counts were recorded for this clonotype. The genes are TRBV29-1 and TRBJ1-3; possible D gene TRBD1, 6 bases. V lost 2 bases to trimming and J lost 4 bases, with 6 bases between them. CDR1 and CDR2 from the germline V gene are SQVTM and ANQGSEA. There are 12 residues in the CDR3. CDR3 nucleotide sequence: TGCAGCGTTGAACAGGGGGGAAACACCATATATTTT. The encoded protein is CSVEQGGNTIYF.